These 15 T cell receptor beta chains were all obtained from the same sample, sequenced in a study of T cells in Graves' hyperthyroidism and ophthalmopathy. Amplified regions were TCR beta CDR3 sequences from RNA transcripts. Researchers ran a first-round RT-PCR on the TCR CDR3 using the HTBI primer set. TCRdb redid the calling of the multiplex PCR reads with MiXCR, one entry per CDR3 protein. The sample has about 420,000 distinct CDR3 sequences; roughly 13% are singletons. Sequencing used blood. These receptors all come from a woman under 30 with Graves' hyperthyroidism.

The chain combines TRBV5-1 with TRBJ1-2, with D unclear. CDR1 is SGHRS and CDR2 is YFSETQ in the germline V gene. The V end lost 3 bases, the J end lost 8 bases, and 17 bases lay between the germline ends. CDR3 size: 14 residues. CDR3 in DNA: TGCGCCAGCAGCTCTGACTCCGGGTATAAAGGCTACACCTTC. It specifies CASSSDSGYKGYTF.

As regards this clonotype: A much larger clone lies one base from this, so it may be a read error. This chain connects TRBV30 to TRBJ2-1, with D uncertain. The CDR3 spans 12 residues. Germline loops: CDR1 GTSNPN, CDR2 SVGIG (reference sequence). CDR3 nucleotides: TGTGCCTGGAGTGTGCCTTACAATGGGCAGTTCTTC. Translation: CAWSVPYNGQFF. The full variable domain, rest sourced from reference TRBV30 and TRBJ2-1, is SQTIHQWPATLVQPVGSPLSLECTVEGTSNPNLYWYRQAAGRGLQLLFYSVGIGQISSEVPQNLSASRPQDRQFILSSKKLLLSDSGFYLCAWSVPYNGQFFGPGTRLTVL.

The chain recombines TRBV2 with TRBJ2-1; 8 bases fit TRBD2. The CDR3 contains 15 residues. In germline, CDR1 is SNHLY, CDR2 FYNNEI. V lost 4 bases to trimming and J lost 3 bases; unmatched junction nucleotides: 5. The CDR3: CASSGTGGHYNEQFF. The CDR3 nucleotides are TGTGCCAGCAGTGGGACGGGAGGGCACTACAATGAGCAGTTCTTC.

This clonotype has more than one count but fewer than ten. V and J are TRBV12-5 and TRBJ2-7, with D possibly matching TRBD1 (6 bases). The CDR3 has 13 residues. Per the germline V gene, CDR1 is LGHNT and CDR2 is FRNRAP. The V and J ends lost 6 bases and 0 bases respectively, with 9 bases between them. CDR3 loop: CASGPDSSYEQYF. In nucleotides, the CDR3 is TGTGCTAGTGGGCCGGACAGCTCCTACGAGCAGTACTTC.

This sequence joins TRBV6-5 and TRBJ1-2; D uncertain. Trimming shortened V by 2 bases and J by 4 bases, and 14 bases separated the two germline ends. This CDR3 is 15 amino acids long. The germline gives CDR1 MNHEY, CDR2 SVGAGI. CDR3 DNA: TGTGCCAGCAGTTACGCTCGTGGCTCGGCCTATGGCTACACCTTC. Amino acid sequence: CASSYARGSAYGYTF.

Many counts were recorded for this clonotype. V usage is TRBV7-9 and J usage is TRBJ2-7; D is undetermined. The CDR3 sequence is 11 residues long. V was shortened by 5 bases and J by 7 bases, with 9 bases between the two germline ends. Germline V gives CDR1 SEHNR, CDR2 FQNEAQ (reference sequence). The CDR3 bases are TGTGCCAGCAGCCCTAGTAAGGAGCAGTACTTC. It codes for CASSPSKEQYF.

This clonotype was counted a few times. It is likely a read error, because the conserved phenylalanine at the end of the CDR3 is missing. This chain connects TRBV6-2 or TRBV6-3 to TRBJ1-6; 10 nucleotides match TRBD1. Germline assignment: CDR1 MNHEY and CDR2 SVGEGT. The CDR3 consists of 19 residues. V gave up 0 bases and J gave up 0 bases; unmatched junction bases: 5. The DNA for the CDR3 is TGTGCCAGCAGTTACTCGGGACAGGGGTCAGGCTCCTATAATTCACCCCTCCACCTT. Translation: CASSYSGQGSGSYNSPLHL.

This clonotype showed up many times. The CDR3 sequence is CASSQEHFSGANVLTF. The CDR3 nucleotides are TGTGCCAGCAGCCAAGAACATTTCTCTGGGGCCAACGTCCTGACTTTC. This chain connects TRBV3-1 to TRBJ2-6; D is unresolved. The V and J ends lost 0 bases and 0 bases respectively, with 6 bases between them. Germline CDR1 and CDR2: LGHDT and YNNKEL (reference sequence). The CDR3 covers 16 residues.

The rearrangement links TRBV18 to TRBJ1-2; no clear D. CDR3 size: 14 residues. Trimming stripped 3 bases from V and 14 bases from J, with 22 bases between. Germline values: CDR1 KGHSH, CDR2 LQKENI. Written as DNA, the CDR3 is TGTGCCAGCTCACCCCCCGTTTTGAGCAGTCGTGTGACCTTC. This translates into CASSPPVLSSRVTF.

This clonotype was seen a few times. The chain links TRBV10-3 to TRBJ2-7; D is perhaps TRBD1 or TRBD2 (6 bases each). V was pared by 6 bases and J by 2 bases, with 26 bases between. The CDR3 runs 18 residues. The germline CDR1 and CDR2 sequences are ENHRY and SYGVKD. CDR3 in amino acids: CAIRGPQFGGGNTYEQYF. CDR3 nucleotide sequence: TGTGCCATCAGAGGTCCCCAATTCGGAGGGGGAAATACCTACGAGCAGTACTTC.

This clonotype was counted at least ten times. The chain uses TRBV28 and TRBJ2-7; TRBD1 agrees at 9 bases. Unmatched junction bases numbered 4, after V lost 7 bases and J lost 0 bases. CDR1 and CDR2 (germline): MDHEN, SYDVKM. The CDR3 is 14 amino acids. The CDR3 DNA follows: TGTGCCAGCACCGGACAGGGGAGCTCCTACGAGCAGTACTTC. It is translated as CASTGQGSSYEQYF.

This clonotype was seen a handful of times. For the CDR3, the DNA is TGTGCCAGCAGTTTAGTAGGGACAGTCACCGGGGAGCTGTTTTTT. Protein product: CASSLVGTVTGELFF. This rearrangement joins TRBV12-3 or TRBV12-4 to TRBJ2-2; 7 nucleotides align to TRBD1. CDR3 size: 15 residues. The V and J ends lost 1 base and 4 bases, in that order; junction bases with no gene match: 3.

This clonotype was seen a handful of times. The J gene is TRBJ2-5, the V gene TRBV5-1, with 7 bases that match TRBD1. CDR3 length: 16 residues. Losses at the gene ends were 4 bases for V and 1 base for J; bases not matched to a gene: 10. CDR1 and CDR2 from the germline V gene are SGHRS and YFSETQ. The CDR3 DNA reads as TGCGCCAGCAGCCCAGGACAGGCCGGACCCCAAGAGACCCAGTACTTC. Encoded protein: CASSPGQAGPQETQYF. Combining the CDR3 with reference TRBV5-1 and TRBJ2-5 gives the whole variable domain KAGVTQTPRYLIKTRGQQVTLSCSPISGHRSVSWYQQTPGQGLQFLFEYFSETQRNKGNFPGRFSGRQFSNSRSEMNVSTLELGDSALYLCASSPGQAGPQETQYFGPGTRLLVL.

The V gene is TRBV28, the J gene TRBJ2-3; 9 nucleotides line up with TRBD2. V lost 6 bases, J lost 9 bases, and 10 bases stayed unmatched. The CDR3 length is 14 residues. Germline V gives CDR1 MDHEN, CDR2 SYDVKM. The CDR3 DNA follows: TGTGCCAGCAGACCTAGCGGGACCGTCGGGACGCAGTATTTT. Its translation: CASRPSGTVGTQYF.

This clonotype was counted ten times or more. This CDR3 reads CASRRRDRDGYTF. CDR3 coding DNA: TGTGCCAGCAGGCGCCGGGACAGGGACGGCTACACCTTC. This sequence joins TRBV3-1 and TRBJ1-2; 9 bases agree with TRBD1. The CDR3 spans 13 residues. Germline V gene data show CDR1 as LGHDT and CDR2 as YNNKEL (reference sequence). Trimming removed 6 bases from V and 8 bases from J; junction bases left unmatched: 7.